The text below deals with one T cell receptor (beta chain). The data belong to a study of OX40 agonist ivuxolimab in advanced cancers. V lost 2 bases, J lost 0 bases, and 10 bases lay in between. The CDR3 contains 15 residues. Germline V gene lookup returns CDR1 MDHEN and CDR2 SYDVKM. Autoimmune disease history or systemic immunosuppression excluded patients. Produced via immunoSEQ multiplex PCR; TCRdb's table is partial and in-frame only. The sample includes about 30,000 clones, approximately 80% seen only once; the top ten take 29%. The sequence was obtained from an adult with an advanced solid tumor such as melanoma, head and neck, liver or kidney cancer. Sequences were derived from CD4+ or CD8+ T cells sorted from blood, sampled in a trial of the OX40 agonist ivuxolimab. This chain uses TRBV28 with TRBJ1-2; a possible D gene is TRBD1 (5 bases). CDR3: CASSLDRDTNYGYTF. The CDR3 DNA reads as TGTGCCAGCAGTTTAGACAGAGATACTAACTATGGCTACACCTTC.